What follows are 32 T cell receptor beta chains derived from one specimen sequenced in a study of blood T cell repertoires in COVID-19. Assay: immunoSEQ multiplex PCR; the TCRdb copy retains only in-frame clones and omits some. The data show roughly 160,000 clones, roughly 80% seen once. Sequencing used peripheral blood. The receptors derive from an elderly woman with acute or convalescent COVID-19.

This chain connects TRBV11-3 to TRBJ2-7, with D perhaps TRBD1 (5 bases). The CDR3 covers 13 residues. CDR1 is SGHNT, CDR2 YENEEA, per germline. Trimming cost V 9 bases and J 6 bases, with 18 bases left between them. The CDR3 loop reads CASSKGRQGEQYF. CDR3 nucleotide sequence: TGTGCCAGTTCAAAGGGGCGTCAGGGCGAGCAGTACTTC.

The J gene is TRBJ1-5, the V gene TRBV9, with 8 bases matching TRBD1. In germline, CDR1 is SGDLS, CDR2 YYNGEE. With V trimmed by 7 bases and J by 5 bases, 8 bases remained unmatched. The CDR3 is 14 residues long. CDR3 loop: CASSPGQVDQPQHF. The CDR3 DNA is TGTGCCAGCTCTCCGGGACAGGTTGATCAGCCCCAGCATTTT.

The gene calls are TRBV4-2 and TRBJ2-2; 8 bases match TRBD1. Germline-derived CDR1 and CDR2 are LGHNA and YNFKEQ. The CDR3 totals 16 residues. V was clipped by 0 bases and J by 7 bases; unmatched bases: 7. For the CDR3, the DNA is TGTGCCAGCAGCCAAGACGGACAGGGAGGTAGCGGGGAGCTGTTTTTT. Residues: CASSQDGQGGSGELFF.

The CDR3 bases are TGCAGTGCTAGTATTTTGGGACACCACAATCTTTATGGCTACACCTTC. Translating gives CSASILGHHNLYGYTF. V and J are TRBV20-1 and TRBJ1-2; possible D gene TRBD1, 6 bases. CDR3 length: 16 amino acids. Between the trimmed V and J ends, which lost 3 bases and 5 bases, there was a span of 22 bases. CDR1 and CDR2 from the germline V gene are DFQATT and SNEGSKA (reference sequence).

V and J are TRBV6-5 and TRBJ1-1; a possible D gene is TRBD1 (6 bases). This CDR3 is built from 15 residues. Germline values: CDR1 MNHEY, CDR2 SVGAGI. Trimming stripped 7 bases from V and 6 bases from J, with 21 bases between. In DNA form, the CDR3 reads TGTGCCAGCACTCAGGGGCCAGGGCGTGAGTCTGAAGCTTTCTTT. It is translated as CASTQGPGRESEAFF.

The V gene is TRBV9, the J gene TRBJ2-2; 11 bases line up with TRBD2. Germline-derived CDR1 and CDR2 are SGDLS and YYNGEE. J lost 0 bases, V lost 2 bases, and 3 bases had no gene match. CDR3 size: 17 residues. As DNA, the CDR3 is TGTGCCAGCAGCGTCGTAGCGGGGGGGACGAACACCGGGGAGCTGTTTTTT. It translates to CASSVVAGGTNTGELFF.

This clone was found a few times. The CDR3 DNA sequence: TGCAGTGCCCACATCCCCGGGGAGCTGTTTTTT. As protein: CSAHIPGELFF. The gene calls are TRBV20-1 and TRBJ2-2; D gene ambiguous. V gave up 6 bases and J gave up 6 bases, with 8 bases separating them. Germline V lookup: CDR1 DFQATT, CDR2 SNEGSKA (reference sequence). The CDR3 loop spans 11 amino acids.

The chain carries TRBV5-1 and TRBJ2-1; possible D gene TRBD1, 5 bases. Between the trimmed V and J ends, which lost 10 bases and 0 bases, there was a span of 14 bases. This CDR3 region has 14 residues. Germline-derived CDR1 and CDR2 are SGHRS and YFSETQ. The CDR3 sequence: CAGSRGDSYNEQFF. CDR3 DNA sequence: TGCGCCGGATCTAGGGGCGACTCCTACAATGAGCAGTTCTTC.

The V gene is TRBV2, the J gene TRBJ2-3; TRBD2 agrees at 10 bases. Trimming took 6 bases from V and 6 from J; bases not matched to a gene: 3. Germline V gene lookup returns CDR1 SNHLY and CDR2 FYNNEI. The CDR3 consists of 13 residues. CDR3 DNA sequence: TGTGCCAGCAGGGGAGCGGGAGGGGATACGCAGTATTTT. Protein: CASRGAGGDTQYF.

This sequence joins TRBV15 and TRBJ1-2; D is uncertain. Germline V lookup: CDR1 LNHNV, CDR2 YYDKDF (reference sequence). This CDR3 has 15 residues. Between the trimmed V and J ends, which lost 0 bases and 2 bases, there was a span of 10 bases. This chain's CDR3 is CATSRDITSNYGYTF. DNA of the CDR3: TGTGCCACCAGCAGAGATATCACTTCCAACTATGGCTACACCTTC.

CDR3 nucleotide sequence: TGCAGCGTTGAAGAACAGGGTGCCTCCTACGAGCAGTACTTC. It yields the protein CSVEEQGASYEQYF. The J gene is TRBJ2-7, the V gene TRBV29-1, with D possibly TRBD1 on 6 matching bases. There are 14 residues in the CDR3. V dropped 0 bases and J dropped 0 bases, with 9 bases sitting between them. Per germline, CDR1 SQVTM and CDR2 ANQGSEA.

On this clone itself: The sample carries other DNA sequences with the same CDR3. The gene calls are TRBV12-3 or TRBV12-4 and TRBJ2-7, with D perhaps TRBD1 (5 bases). The CDR3 is made up of 12 amino acids. The V and J ends lost 2 bases and 3 bases respectively, with 5 bases between them. CDR3 DNA sequence: TGTGCCAGCAGTTTACAGGGCTACGAGCAGTACTTC. This translates into CASSLQGYEQYF.

The chain employs TRBV29-1 and TRBJ2-3, with 10 bases matching TRBD2. Trimming cost V 3 bases and J 2 bases; bases outside gene matches: 17. Germline loops: CDR1 SQVTM, CDR2 ANQGSEA. The CDR3 covers 19 residues. The chain's CDR3 is CSVDGPEASGGLSTDTQYF. The CDR3 DNA sequence: TGCAGCGTTGACGGACCGGAGGCTAGCGGGGGACTTTCCACAGATACGCAGTATTTT.

CDR3 nucleotide sequence: TGTGCCAGCAGCTTAAATCGCCAGGGGACAGATACGCAGTATTTT. This gives the protein CASSLNRQGTDTQYF. The chain couples TRBV7-6 to TRBJ2-3; D might be TRBD1 (6 bases). V lost 2 bases to trimming and J lost 3 bases, with 12 bases between them. Germline assignment: CDR1 SGHVS and CDR2 FNYEAQ. This CDR3 contains 15 residues.

The chain couples TRBV6-2 or TRBV6-3 to TRBJ2-2, with 8 positions matching TRBD1. V trimming: 2 bases; J trimming: 6 bases; junction bases outside the gene matches: 8. The CDR3 totals 16 residues. The germline gives CDR1 MNHEY, CDR2 SVGEGT. CDR3 sequence reads: CASSYPLFRGPGELFF. The CDR3 bases are TGTGCCAGCAGTTACCCCCTGTTCAGGGGGCCCGGGGAGCTGTTTTTT.

This sequence joins TRBV29-1 and TRBJ1-5; 11 bases are a match to TRBD1. The J segment lost 7 bases and the V segment lost 6 bases, leaving 8 bases of the junction unmatched. The CDR3 extends over 14 amino acids. Germline V gene data show CDR1 as SQVTM and CDR2 as ANQGSEA. CDR3 region: CSVSVGQGAQPQHF. In nucleotides, the CDR3 is TGCAGCGTCTCAGTTGGACAGGGGGCCCAGCCCCAGCATTTT.

The V and J genes are TRBV6-1 and TRBJ1-6; D remains unclear. The germline V gene encodes CDR1 MNHNS and CDR2 SASEGT. The CDR3 extends over 16 amino acids. V lost 4 bases to trimming and J lost 2 bases, with 12 bases between them. The CDR3 here is CASSGPRTAYNSPLHF. The CDR3 coding sequence is TGTGCCAGCAGTGGACCGAGGACTGCCTATAATTCACCCCTCCACTTT.

The gene calls are TRBV19 and TRBJ2-1; D may be TRBD1 (5 bases). Per germline, CDR1 LNHDA and CDR2 SQIVND (reference sequence). CDR3 length: 12 residues. Trimming removed 5 bases at V and 10 bases at J, with 12 bases between. Here the CDR3 reads CASSLQGYEQFF. The DNA for the CDR3 is TGTGCCAGTAGTCTCCAGGGATACGAGCAGTTCTTC.

This chain connects TRBV5-1 to TRBJ1-4; TRBD1 matches 9 bases. The J segment lost 5 bases and the V segment lost 4 bases, leaving 9 bases of the junction unmatched. The CDR3 contains 16 residues. In germline, CDR1 is SGHRS, CDR2 YFSETQ. CDR3 loop: CASSVLQGARNEKLFF. DNA of the CDR3: TGCGCCAGCAGCGTATTACAGGGGGCGCGCAATGAAAAACTGTTTTTT.

The chain carries TRBV7-2 and TRBJ1-1; 7 bases align to TRBD1. CDR3 length: 14 amino acids. V was clipped by 6 bases and J by 7 bases; unmatched bases: 11. Germline V gene sequence: CDR1 SGHTA, CDR2 FQGNSA. In nucleotides, the CDR3 is TGTGCCAGCAGGCCCCAAGGGGGCGCGAGTGAAGCTTTCTTT. The encoded protein is CASRPQGGASEAFF.

The V and J genes are TRBV29-1 and TRBJ1-2, with a weak D call TRBD1 (5 bases). Germline V gives CDR1 SQVTM, CDR2 ANQGSEA. This CDR3 is 13 amino acids long. Trimming removed 3 bases at V and 4 bases at J, with 12 bases between. DNA for the CDR3: TGCAGCGTTGACGGCCAGGGAAGCTATGGCTACACCTTC. Amino acids: CSVDGQGSYGYTF. Supplemented by reference TRBV29-1 and TRBJ1-2, the full variable domain reads SAVISQKPSRDICQRGTSLTIQCQVDSQVTMMFWYRQQPGQSLTLIATANQGSEATYESGFVIDKFPISRPNLTFSTLTVSNMSPEDSSIYLCSVDGQGSYGYTFGSGTRLTVV.

In the case of this clone: The same CDR3 also results from other DNA sequences found in this sample. This rearrangement joins TRBV6-2 or TRBV6-3 to TRBJ1-2; 7 bases match TRBD1. Germline-derived CDR1 and CDR2 are MNHEY and SVGEGT. Unmatched junction bases numbered 3, after V lost 4 bases and J lost 1 base. The CDR3 totals 14 residues. CDR3 in DNA: TGTGCCAGCAGTTTCGGACAGGTTAACTATGGCTACACCTTC. It codes for CASSFGQVNYGYTF.

The genes are TRBV30 and TRBJ1-4; 7 nucleotides align to TRBD1. Looked up from germline, CDR1 is GTSNPN and CDR2 is SVGIG (reference sequence). CDR3 length equals 17 residues. The J segment lost 8 bases and the V segment lost 1 base, leaving 16 bases of the junction unmatched. CDR3 protein: CAWSAQGPNRAIEKLFF. The DNA of the CDR3 is TGTGCCTGGAGTGCACAGGGGCCCAATAGGGCTATAGAAAAACTGTTTTTT.

The chain carries TRBV19 and TRBJ1-2, with 9 bases that match TRBD1. The length of the CDR3 is 19 residues. With V trimmed by 7 bases and J by 4 bases, 22 bases remained unmatched. From germline, CDR1 is LNHDA and CDR2 SQIVND (reference sequence). CDR3 in amino acids: CASKALSGGQGYRGYGYTF. Written as DNA, the CDR3 is TGTGCCAGTAAAGCCCTGTCCGGAGGACAGGGGTATCGCGGCTATGGCTACACCTTC.

V and J are TRBV16 and TRBJ2-5, with 7 bases aligning to TRBD2. The ends lost 4 bases at V and 1 base at J; junction bases unmatched: 6. From germline, CDR1 is KGHSY and CDR2 FQNENV. The CDR3 length is 15 residues. CDR3 sequence reads: CASSLKASGQETQYF. As DNA, the CDR3 is TGTGCCAGCAGCCTGAAGGCTAGCGGCCAAGAGACCCAGTACTTC.

The chain uses TRBV5-1 and TRBJ2-4, with 7 bases lining up with TRBD2. This CDR3 is built from 16 residues. CDR1 SGHRS and CDR2 YFSETQ come from the germline V gene. Trimming cost V 3 bases and J 6 bases; bases outside gene matches: 12. The CDR3 bases are TGCGCCAGCAGCTCATCCGCGGGGGTGGGGTTAAACATTCAGTACTTC. Protein sequence: CASSSSAGVGLNIQYF.

The V and J genes are TRBV6-1 and TRBJ1-1, with D tentatively TRBD1 (6 bases). V dropped 3 bases and J dropped 5 bases, with 10 bases sitting between them. The CDR3 is 13 residues long. The germline V gene encodes CDR1 MNHNS and CDR2 SASEGT. The CDR3 DNA reads TGTGCCAGCAGTGAGGGGGCGCGGACTGAAGCTTTCTTT. Translation gives CASSEGARTEAFF.

Comments on this clone: Other DNA sequences within the sample encode an identical CDR3. The CDR3 nucleotides read TGTGCCAGCAGCCAAGATGGGACAGAGAATTCACCCCTCCACTTT. The encoded protein is CASSQDGTENSPLHF. The gene calls are TRBV4-2 and TRBJ1-6; TRBD1 matches at 7 bases. Germline V gene lookup returns CDR1 LGHNA and CDR2 YNFKEQ. This CDR3 contains 15 residues. After removal of 0 bases from V and 7 bases from J, the junction contained 3 bases not matched to a gene.

This rearrangement joins TRBV6-5 to TRBJ1-3; 8 nucleotides match TRBD1. This CDR3 has 15 residues. V shed 5 bases, J shed 4 bases, and the junction held 7 bases outside the gene matches. Germline-derived CDR1 and CDR2 are MNHEY and SVGAGI. In DNA form, the CDR3 reads TGTGCCAGCAGTCGGACAGGGCGAAACGGAAACACCATATATTTT. Its translation: CASSRTGRNGNTIYF.

This clone appeared once. The chain combines TRBV6-5 with TRBJ1-4, with 7 bases aligning to TRBD1. Germline V lookup: CDR1 MNHEY, CDR2 SVGAGI. With V trimmed by 6 bases and J by 7 bases, 8 bases remained unmatched. The CDR3 contains 14 residues. The CDR3 protein is CASRYRGNFEKLFF. Written as DNA, the CDR3 is TGTGCCAGCAGGTACAGGGGTAATTTTGAAAAACTGTTTTTT.

This rearrangement joins TRBV19 to TRBJ1-1; 8 nucleotides agree with TRBD1. Germline V gene data show CDR1 as LNHDA and CDR2 as SQIVND (reference sequence). V was pared by 5 bases and J by 4 bases, with 6 bases of the junction left unmatched. The CDR3 totals 14 residues. The CDR3 protein is CASSPGGVITEAFF. For the CDR3, the DNA is TGTGCCAGTAGTCCAGGGGGCGTCATCACTGAAGCTTTCTTT.

The genes are TRBV4-3 and TRBJ2-3, with D perhaps TRBD2 (6 bases). The CDR3 covers 13 residues. Per the germline V gene, CDR1 is LGHNA and CDR2 is YSLEER. With 5 bases removed from V and 2 bases from J, the gap between germline ends came to 8 bases. The CDR3 protein is CASSSRDTDTQYF. The DNA for the CDR3 is TGCGCCAGCAGCTCGCGGGACACAGATACGCAGTATTTT.